The entry below describes one T cell receptor (beta chain). This record belongs to a study of T cell responses to AZD1222 COVID-19 vaccine. The germline V gene encodes CDR1 SGHNT and CDR2 YENEEA. Trimming shortened V by 4 bases and J by 5 bases, and 11 bases separated the two germline ends. The CDR3 contains 13 residues. The protocol was immunoSEQ multiplex PCR, while the TCRdb copy is restricted to in-frame clones and leaves out a portion. The sample yields 90,000 to 130,000 clones, around 81% seen once. The chain carries TRBV11-3 and TRBJ2-5, with no clear D. The sample consisted of peripheral blood, taken on day 0 of AZD1222 vaccination. The receptor's source is an adult in good health. This chain's CDR3 is CASSSGLSETQYF. The CDR3 DNA sequence: TGTGCCAGCAGCTCCGGTCTGTCGGAGACCCAGTACTTC.